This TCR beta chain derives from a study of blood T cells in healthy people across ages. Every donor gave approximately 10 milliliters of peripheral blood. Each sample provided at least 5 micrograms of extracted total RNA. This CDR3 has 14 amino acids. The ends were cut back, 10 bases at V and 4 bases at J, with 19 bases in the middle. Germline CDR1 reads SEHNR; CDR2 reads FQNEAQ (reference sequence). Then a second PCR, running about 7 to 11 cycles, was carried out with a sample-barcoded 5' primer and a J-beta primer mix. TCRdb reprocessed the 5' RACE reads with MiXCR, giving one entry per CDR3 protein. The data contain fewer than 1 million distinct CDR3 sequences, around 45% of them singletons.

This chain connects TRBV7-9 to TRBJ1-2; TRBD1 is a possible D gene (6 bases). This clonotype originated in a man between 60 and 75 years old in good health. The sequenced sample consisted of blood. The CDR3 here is CATIPGVLGYGYTF. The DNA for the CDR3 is TGTGCCACAATACCAGGGGTTTTAGGCTATGGCTACACCTTC.